The 2 T cell receptor beta chains reported below all come from one sample, sequenced in a study of beta chain features in type 1 diabetes. Every isolated RNA sample was fully reverse transcribed, so sequencing captured expressed TCRB transcripts. Generated by immunoSEQ multiplex PCR, the TCRdb table keeps only in-frame clones and is missing some. The sample consists of fewer than 650,000 clones, roughly a sixth of them appearing once. Source material: naive CD4+ T cells from blood. These receptors originate from a young man in good health.

This clone was seen only a few times. The rearrangement joins TRBV18 to TRBJ2-7, with TRBD1 matching 7 bases. This CDR3 spans 14 amino acids. Germline CDR1 reads KGHSH; CDR2 reads LQKENI. Trimming removed 2 bases from V and 2 bases from J; junction bases left unmatched: 3. CDR3 loop: CASSPVTGAYEQYF. The CDR3 DNA sequence: TGTGCCAGCTCACCAGTTACAGGGGCCTACGAGCAGTACTTC.

Only a few counts were recorded for this clone. The CDR3 bases are TGTGCCAGCAGTACTAGCGGGAGTCCCTACGAGCAGTACTTC. As protein: CASSTSGSPYEQYF. The rearrangement links TRBV27 to TRBJ2-7; 11 positions agree with TRBD2. CDR3 length equals 14 residues. CDR1 is MNHEY, CDR2 SMNVEV, per germline (reference sequence). V shed 5 bases, J shed 2 bases, and the junction held 2 bases outside the gene matches.